This T cell receptor beta chain was observed in a study of cytomegalovirus exposure and HLA in healthy donors (dated by TCRdb to 2017 to 2019). About the full investigation: According to an earlier analysis of 587 of the donors, some 170 million T cells yielded some 120 million unique TCR beta sequences and about 300 Gb of sequence data. The genetic ancestry cluster associated with self-reported Caucasian donors included 80% to 90% of the 300 to 450 genotyped donors. To predict cytomegalovirus infection status, the study combined high-throughput TCR immunosequencing, statistical association of individual TCRs with disease status, and machine learning. Class I and class II HLA loci were covered by the typing at four-digit resolution. An early release covering roughly 640 HLA-typed donors comprised roughly 300 gigabases of sequencing data and tens of millions of unique TCR sequences. The study aimed to test whether cataloging public T cell receptors could reveal signatures of past pathogen exposure. Every discovery cohort repertoire had been produced on one sequencing platform. To decide whether each TCR beta V gene segment behaved as functional or pseudogenic, an earlier analysis of some 600 of the donors relied on high-throughput TCR beta sequencing. A few DR-DQ haplotypes were handled as single units for association and clustering because linkage in the cohort was strong. Along with the roughly 610-subject first cohort, a separate validation cohort of over 90 different subjects was used. The study profiled the T cell repertoires of around 700 subjects by immunosequencing and related them to cytomegalovirus serostatus. Across about 370 genotyped donors of the cohort, an average of roughly 200,000 unique TCR beta nucleotide sequences per donor were sequenced, and 15% to 20% of those sequences were non-productive. Donor age, sex, ethnicity and CMV serostatus were compiled together with the repertoire data. In a later genetic analysis, genome-wide SNP genotypes for about 65% of the roughly 670 donors were used, and that subset was treated as a discovery cohort. In the later analysis, no new phenotypic data were used to find candidate immune exposures; instead, reliance was placed on TCR beta sequences and their occurrence across donors. Typing coverage varied by locus: about 629-640 donors for A, B, C, DRB1 and DQB1; roughly 500 for DQA1; some 610 for DPA1; around 450 for DPB1. To study patterns of TCR occurrence, a later analysis re-analyzed previously published TCR beta repertoires from 666 donors and added high-resolution HLA genotyping. The paper as a whole reports these results and caveats: The study listed 150 to 200 TCR beta chains as associated with cytomegalovirus. Correlated functional status among segregating V segments might be attributable to linkage disequilibrium, but an unknown experimental factor could not be ruled out. In a later analysis, several top co-occurrence clusters were reported to appear linked to parvovirus B19, influenza, CMV and Epstein-Barr virus. When HLA alleles, especially DR and DQ, strongly co-occurred, TCR associations were difficult to assign to individual alleles. The authors suggested that the approach could potentially be generalized to other disease states and immunological phenotypes. Because some donors lacked HLA typing at each locus, the association tests relied only on the typed subset. Broadly in line with IMGT annotations, most TCR beta V segments showed up in productive rearrangements about 87% or about 30% of the time in an earlier analysis of about 500 of the donors. In both the original and validation cohorts, the classifier was reported to diagnose cytomegalovirus status with high specificity and sensitivity. In vitro tests confirmed that three of the cytomegalovirus-associated TCR beta chains recognize cytomegalovirus antigens. According to a later analysis, TCR association rates differed among HLA loci, with DRB1 alleles showing the most associated TCRs and HLA-C alleles showing the fewest. Because counts were too low, roughly 16 rarely observed V segments, including chromosome 9 orphons, were excluded from the earlier analysis of some 540 of the donors. In a later analysis, HLA-associated TCR beta chains were found to be more clonally expanded and to have lower generation probabilities than equally common non-associated chains. Across donors, most TCR sequences were observed very rarely, whereas some public TCRs were present in many individuals. According to a later genetic analysis, donors in an Asian-associated ancestry cluster had fewer N-insertions in productive TCRs than the approximately 700-donor mean. Presence/absence analyses assumed roughly uniform sequencing depth across donors, an assumption that may not hold. The cohort was sequenced for TCR beta chains only, and without alpha or paired-chain data the features that could be detected were limited. Some IMGT-functional V segments, including TRBV6-2 and TRBV6-3, could not be distinguished by the 87-base-pair reads and were therefore excluded. The only immune exposure information available for the cohort was CMV serostatus. Specific HLA alleles were associated with 16,951 TCR beta sequences at a false discovery rate of 0.05 in a later analysis. A later genetic analysis associated a missense DCLRE1C variant with V-gene and J-gene trimming of TCR beta chains, and an independent cohort replicated the association. A cluster of highly shared sequence variants was judged likely to represent a technical artifact of the sequencing pipeline. Most CMV-associated TCR beta chains appeared to be HLA-restricted in a later analysis, and the HLA associations seemed to be driven largely by CMV exposure. A further reported finding was that TCR beta sequences accurately predicted the HLA-A and HLA-B alleles for most subjects in the first cohort.

Library construction relied on the immunoSEQ multiplex PCR assay. The multiplex PCR relied on a mix of 60 forward primers for TCR Vbeta segments and 13 reverse primers for TCR Jbeta segments. Amplification of the CDR3 region of rearranged TCR beta genes was performed with a multiplex PCR assay on genomic DNA. The amplified TCR beta libraries were sequenced on the Illumina HiSeq System as 87-base-pair reads. The authors' analysis ran thus. In a later analysis, tens of millions of unique TCR beta chains were counted across the approximately 620 repertoires, and about 9.9 million of these chains were shared by at least two donors. A nearest-neighbor algorithm error-corrected the raw reads and collapsed the reads into unique sequences, merging closely related sequences to remove PCR and sequencing errors. CDR3 sequences were aligned to IMGT reference sequences to assign V, D and J gene segments. For a sequence to be retained, a match of at least six nucleotides to both a V gene segment and a J gene segment was required. Rearrangements were classified as productive when the CDR3 lacked stop codons and remained in frame with V and J, and all other rearrangements were classified as non-productive. CDR3 was defined by IMGT convention, running from the second conserved V-encoded cysteine to the conserved J-encoded phenylalanine. The earlier analysis of more than 450 of the donors excluded sequences that lacked an unambiguous match to a single V gene segment. An earlier analysis of approximately 590 of the donors classified V segments as functional when productive rearrangements were above 56.7% and as segregating when the standard deviation between donors was above 5%. A statistical classification framework was built to diagnose cytomegalovirus status from the catalog of TCR beta chain sequences. A later analysis assigned V and J genes by comparing TCR nucleotide sequences with IMGT/GENE-DB human TR gene sequences. In a later analysis, CDR3 sequences and most-parsimonious VDJ recombination scenarios were assigned using the TCRdist pipeline. In a later analysis, each TCR beta chain was defined by its CDR3 amino acid sequence together with its V-gene family, and reads without a unique V-gene family were excluded. As a way to deal with suspected cross-contamination and a sequencing artifact, a later analysis dropped 450 to 600 nucleotide sequences that were highly shared and had low generation probability. For each public chain, a later analysis derived a clonal expansion index from normalized ranks of inferred template counts within each repertoire. A later analysis computed generation probabilities with a VDJ recombination model fitted to out-of-frame rearrangements, and checked the results against IGoR. In a later analysis, TCR-TCR, TCR-HLA and TCR-CMV co-occurrence was scored with hypergeometric tests, and a repertoire-size bias correction was applied to TCR pairs. False discovery rates were estimated in a later analysis by permuting HLA or CMV assignments 20 times. In a later analysis, co-occurring TCRs were grouped with DBSCAN, and TCRdist sequence similarity was added when clustering was performed within HLA-allele-positive subsets. Co-occurrence clustering excluded repertoires with fewer than 30,000 or more than 120,000 public chains, plus five with anomalous nucleotide sharing. The table comes from immuneACCESS by way of TCRdb, which keeps in-frame sequences with V and J called. Part of the clones is missing from these tables; in studies checked, under half for an unresolved V gene and the rest for unknown reasons. D and trimming come from the DNA, and the V and J calls and clone size come from that table. The sample records more than 85,000 clones, 65% to 90% of which are singletons. The ten biggest clones cover about 6.9% of the sample.

A remark on this clone: Its binding antigen is unknown. Base qualities are not recorded, but no much larger clone differs from it by a single base.

CDR1 and CDR2 are read off the germline V gene (reference sequence) as LNHDA and SQIVND. The CDR3 contains 16 residues, cysteine and phenylalanine counted. CDR3 DNA is the only sequence kept; it has 48 bases, read in frame from the first base. Unmatched junction bases come to 5, with V trimmed by 4 bases and J by 4 bases. The cohort consisted of fewer than 700 healthy bone marrow donors. All cohort members were sampled while nominally healthy, although unrecorded immune exposures were likely present. The donor was CMV seropositive and was included in the group of 290 or so seropositive cohort members. Each donor provided a peripheral blood sample, and peripheral blood mononuclear cells were used for TCR beta sequencing. The Qiagen DNeasy Blood Extraction Kit was used to extract genomic DNA from the blood cell samples.

The clonotype comes from a man aged 30 to 39 in good health and CMV-seropositive. Sequenced: PBMCs. Recombination connected TRBV19 to TRBJ2-2, and TRBD2 aligns with 11 junction nucleotides. The sequenced DNA: TGTGCCAGTAGTACCCTACTAGCGGGGGTCACCGGGGAGCTGTTTTTT. It translates as CASSTLLAGVTGELFF. The CDR3, completed at both ends by the reference TRBV19 and TRBJ2-2 genes, gives the full variable domain DGGITQSPKYLFRKEGQNVTLSCEQNLNHDAMYWYRQDPGQGLRLIYYSQIVNDFQKGDIAEGYSVSREKKESFPLTVTSAQKNPTAFYLCASSTLLAGVTGELFFGEGSRLTVL.